This is a list of T cell receptor beta chains from one sample in a study of blood T cell repertoires in COVID-19. Data came from immunoSEQ multiplex PCR; TCRdb stores just in-frame clones and leaves some out. The sample includes fewer than 150,000 clones, around 90% seen only once; the top ten take 3.5% to 4.5%. Sequencing input: peripheral blood. These receptors all come from an older woman with COVID-19, enrolled during active disease. CDR3s include the opening cysteine and the closing phenylalanine or tryptophan. Each record gives: J gene, clone size, V gene, D gene, CDR3 protein, CDR3 DNA. A D gene is named only where the DNA matches it firmly. Clone size is given for some rows only: seen once, a few or many times, or a class if the clone is expanded.

TRBJ2-3 | NA | TRBV7-3 | NA | CASSLTADRTDTQYF | TGTGCCAGCAGCTTAACAGCGGATCGCACAGATACGCAGTATTTT
TRBJ1-3 | NA | TRBV6-5 | TRBD1 | CASSYGGTGQLNTIYF | TGTGCCAGCAGTTACGGCGGGACAGGCCAACTAAACACCATATATTTT
TRBJ2-1 | few | TRBV6-4 | NA | CASSDRENNEQFF | TGTGCCAGCAGTGACAGGGAGAACAATGAGCAGTTCTTC
TRBJ1-4 | NA | TRBV2 | NA | CASSVGGREKLFF | TGTGCCAGCAGTGTCGGGGGAAGAGAAAAACTGTTTTTT
TRBJ1-1 | NA | TRBV15 | NA | CATSREPSNTEAFF | TGTGCCACCAGCAGAGAACCCAGTAACACTGAAGCTTTCTTT
TRBJ1-2 | NA | TRBV2 | NA | CASIGEVSGYTF | TGTGCCAGCATTGGGGAGGTCTCTGGCTACACCTTC
TRBJ1-2 | NA | TRBV9 | NA | CASSPGGDTTYGYTF | TGTGCCAGCAGCCCTGGGGGGGACACGACCTATGGCTACACCTTC
TRBJ1-1 | NA | TRBV5-1 | NA | CASSLSQALGAFF | TGCGCCAGCAGCTTATCTCAGGCTTTGGGAGCTTTCTTT
TRBJ1-5 | NA | TRBV10-3 | NA | CAIGGQNNQPQHF | TGTGCCATTGGGGGCCAAAACAATCAGCCCCAGCATTTT
TRBJ2-6 | NA | TRBV7-9 | TRBD1 | CARGQGSGANVLTF | TGTGCCAGAGGACAGGGCTCTGGGGCCAACGTCCTGACTTTC
TRBJ2-1 | NA | TRBV19 | TRBD1 | CASSKQGASYNEQFF | TGTGCCAGTAGTAAACAGGGGGCTTCCTACAATGAGCAGTTCTTC
TRBJ1-2 | NA | TRBV5-6 | NA | CASSSWWGGEGYTF | TGTGCCAGCAGCTCGTGGTGGGGAGGTGAAGGCTACACCTTC
TRBJ1-6 | NA | TRBV25-1 | TRBD1 | CASSVRQGRYNSPLHF | TGTGCCAGCAGTGTGAGACAGGGCCGCTATAATTCACCCCTCCACTTT
TRBJ1-5 | NA | TRBV4-3 | NA | CASSQEIQGRNQPQHF | TGCGCCAGCAGCCAAGAAATCCAGGGGCGAAATCAGCCCCAGCATTTT
TRBJ2-1 | once | TRBV2 | NA | CASKERPGFNEQFF | TGTGCCAGCAAAGAACGTCCAGGGTTCAATGAGCAGTTCTTC
TRBJ1-1 | once | TRBV5-6 | TRBD1 | CASSFFRTGGGTEAFF | TGTGCCAGCAGCTTTTTTAGGACAGGGGGAGGCACTGAAGCTTTCTTT
TRBJ1-1 | NA | TRBV6-5 | NA | CASSRGAGTEAFF | TGTGCCAGCAGCCGCGGGGCCGGCACTGAAGCTTTCTTT
TRBJ2-3 | NA | TRBV10-3 | NA | CAISELRGGDTDTQYF | TGTGCCATCAGTGAGTTAAGGGGAGGCGACACAGATACGCAGTATTTT
TRBJ2-3 | NA | TRBV7-8 | TRBD1 | CASSRDSSSTDTQYF | TGTGCCAGCAGCCGGGACAGCTCTAGCACAGATACGCAGTATTTT
TRBJ1-3 | NA | TRBV6-6 | TRBD1 | CASSHSGQGLNTIYF | TGTGCCAGCAGTCATTCGGGACAGGGGTTGAACACCATATATTTT
TRBJ1-2 | NA | TRBV9 | TRBD1 | CASSAETGQGVGYTF | TGTGCCAGCAGCGCGGAAACTGGACAGGGAGTAGGCTACACCTTC
TRBJ1-2 | NA | TRBV7-2 | NA | CASSPDSLGGYTF | TGTGCCAGCAGTCCCGACAGCCTTGGGGGCTACACCTTC
TRBJ2-2 | NA | TRBV5-6 | NA | CASSLFQTWRPTGELFF | TGTGCCAGCAGCTTGTTTCAAACCTGGAGACCTACCGGGGAGCTGTTTTTT
TRBJ2-1 | NA | TRBV18 | NA | CASSPPYSLIEQFF | TGTGCCAGCTCACCACCCTACAGTCTCATTGAGCAGTTCTTC
TRBJ2-5 | medium-sized | TRBV6-2/TRBV6-3 | TRBD2 | CASSYSISSGRQETQYF | TGTGCCAGCAGTTACTCGATTTCTAGCGGCCGCCAAGAGACCCAGTACTTC
TRBJ1-3 | NA | TRBV3-1/TRBV3-2 | NA | CASSQDPGLSFSGNTIYF | TGTGCCAGCAGCCAAGATCCCGGGTTAAGCTTCTCTGGAAACACCATATATTTT
TRBJ2-1 | once | TRBV9 | NA | CASSLPEGEGTNEQFF | TGTGCCAGCAGCCTCCCGGAGGGGGAGGGGACCAATGAGCAGTTCTTC
TRBJ2-5 | once | TRBV19 | NA | CASSISPVQETQYF | TGTGCCAGTAGTATATCACCAGTCCAAGAGACCCAGTACTTC
TRBJ1-2 | NA | TRBV4-3 | NA | CASSLSHRVANYGYTF | TGCGCCAGCAGCCTCTCGCACAGAGTAGCTAACTATGGCTACACCTTC
TRBJ1-1 | NA | TRBV9 | NA | CASSVGEGVSEEAFF | TGTGCCAGCAGCGTAGGGGAAGGGGTCTCGGAAGAAGCTTTCTTT
TRBJ1-1 | NA | TRBV10-3 | TRBD1 | CAISDQTGLAPDTEAFF | TGTGCCATCAGTGACCAGACAGGGCTGGCCCCAGACACTGAAGCTTTCTTT
TRBJ2-3 | NA | TRBV19 | NA | CASKLRRVSDTQYF | TGTGCCAGTAAGCTACGGCGGGTTTCCGATACGCAGTATTTT
TRBJ2-7 | NA | TRBV19 | TRBD2 | CASSRPGGYEQYF | TGTGCCAGTAGTCGCCCGGGGGGGTACGAGCAGTACTTC
TRBJ1-6 | NA | TRBV3-1/TRBV3-2 | TRBD1 | CASSQGQGWSYNSPLHF | TGTGCCAGCAGCCAGGGACAGGGGTGGTCCTATAATTCACCCCTCCACTTT
TRBJ2-5 | NA | TRBV5-6 | NA | CASSLGLQETQYF | TGTGCCAGCAGCTTGGGACTACAAGAGACCCAGTACTTC
TRBJ2-7 | once | TRBV18 | NA | CASSHREENEQYF | TGTGCCAGCTCACACAGGGAAGAAAACGAGCAGTACTTC
TRBJ1-5 | NA | TRBV6-2/TRBV6-3 | TRBD1 | CASSYSTGVDNQPQHF | TGTGCCAGCAGTTACTCGACAGGGGTGGACAATCAGCCCCAGCATTTT
TRBJ1-1 | NA | TRBV23-1 | NA | CASSQPLEVVVVSGAF | TGCGCCAGCAGTCAACCGCTGGAGGTAGTCGTAGTAAGTGGCGCGTTT
TRBJ1-2 | NA | TRBV19 | TRBD1 | CASSYSGQANYGYTF | TGTGCCAGTAGTTATTCGGGACAGGCTAACTATGGCTACACCTTC
TRBJ2-5 | NA | TRBV9 | TRBD1 | CASSVGAGGFEETQYF | TGTGCCAGCAGCGTAGGGGCAGGGGGCTTTGAAGAGACCCAGTACTTC
TRBJ2-1 | NA | TRBV7-3 | NA | CASSPPGTRYNEQFF | TGTGCCAGCAGCCCCCCGGGAACCCGCTACAATGAGCAGTTCTTC
TRBJ2-1 | NA | TRBV5-8 | TRBD2 | CASRPGLAVINEQFF | TGTGCCAGCCGCCCGGGACTAGCAGTCATCAATGAGCAGTTCTTC
TRBJ1-2 | NA | TRBV15 | NA | CATSQDSSYGYTF | TGTGCCACCAGCCAGGACAGTTCTTATGGCTACACCTTC
TRBJ2-2 | NA | TRBV19 | TRBD2 | CASSRLAGYTGELFF | TGTGCCAGTAGTAGGCTAGCGGGGTACACCGGGGAGCTGTTTTTT
TRBJ1-5 | NA | TRBV7-8 | TRBD1 | CASSLKRFWDRSNQPQHF | TGTGCCAGCAGCTTAAAGAGATTTTGGGACAGAAGCAATCAGCCCCAGCATTTT
TRBJ1-3 | NA | TRBV4-3 | NA | CASSQEDKDWYTIYF | TGCGCCAGCAGCCAAGAGGACAAGGATTGGTACACCATATATTTT
TRBJ2-2 | NA | TRBV4-3 | NA | CASSQLGGSTGELFF | TGCGCCAGCAGCCAACTAGGGGGAAGCACCGGGGAGCTGTTTTTT
TRBJ2-2 | NA | TRBV5-6 | NA | CASSFGRGTGELFF | TGTGCCAGCAGCTTCGGCAGGGGAACCGGGGAGCTGTTTTTT
TRBJ2-7 | NA | TRBV7-6 | NA | CASSSEDEQYF | TGTGCCAGCAGCTCAGAGGACGAGCAGTACTTC
TRBJ2-7 | NA | TRBV7-2 | TRBD1 | CASSLAPTGGTAYEQYF | TGTGCCAGCAGCTTAGCCCCGACAGGGGGAACGGCCTACGAGCAGTACTTC
TRBJ2-3 | NA | TRBV6-6 | TRBD2 | CASSYLGGGTDTQYF | TGTGCCAGCAGTTATCTGGGAGGGGGCACAGATACGCAGTATTTT
TRBJ2-3 | NA | TRBV10-3 | TRBD2 | CAISGVSSGAGDTQYF | TGTGCCATCAGCGGAGTGTCCAGCGGGGCGGGAGATACGCAGTATTTT
TRBJ1-5 | NA | TRBV3-1/TRBV3-2 | NA | CASSEHQGQPQHF | TGTGCCAGCAGCGAACATCAGGGTCAGCCCCAGCATTTT
TRBJ1-1 | NA | TRBV7-2 | NA | CASSLGAGNTEAFF | TGTGCCAGCAGCTTAGGGGCGGGGAACACTGAAGCTTTCTTT
TRBJ2-1 | few | TRBV6-4 | TRBD2 | CASSDSSGGLNEQFF | TGTGCCAGCAGTGACTCTTCGGGGGGTCTTAATGAGCAGTTCTTC
TRBJ1-2 | NA | TRBV27 | TRBD1 | CASSLDRDGYGYTF | TGTGCCAGCAGTTTAGACAGGGATGGGTATGGCTACACCTTC
TRBJ1-2 | NA | TRBV4-3 | TRBD1 | CASSHNRGLGYGYTF | TGCGCCAGCAGCCACAACAGGGGGCTTGGCTATGGCTACACCTTC
TRBJ1-4 | NA | TRBV15 | NA | CATSTAGTTNEKLFF | TGTGCCACCAGCACAGCCGGGACAACTAATGAAAAACTGTTTTTT
TRBJ2-2 | once | TRBV7-9 | NA | CASSLGQLNTGELFF | TGTGCCAGCAGCTTGGGGCAGCTGAACACCGGGGAGCTGTTTTTT